A selection of T cell receptor beta chains follows, all from one sample in a study of spatial heterogeneity in lung cancer. TCRdb itself ran the 5' RACE reads through MiXCR, one entry per CDR3 protein. The table records over 50,000 distinct CDR3 sequences, 8.4% of them present only once. Sample: PBMCs, taken at surgery. The receptors stem from a female donor with early-stage non-small cell lung cancer. CDR3s include the opening cysteine and the closing phenylalanine or tryptophan. Fields, in order: V gene, J gene, D gene, clone size, CDR3 protein, CDR3 DNA. D genes are given only for firm matches. Clone size is not always given. Where it is, it says once, few, many or a class for expanded clones.

TRBV10-3	TRBJ2-3	TRBD2	-	CAIGAGAGGPTDTQYF	TGTGCCATTGGGGCGGGAGCGGGAGGCCCCACAGATACGCAGTATTTT
TRBV5-4	TRBJ1-2	-	-	CASSLGTPVSITF	TGTGCCAGCAGCTTGGGGACGCCAGTCTCCATTACCTTC
TRBV9	TRBJ1-6	-	many	CASSVEANSPLHF	TGTGCCAGCAGCGTAGAGGCCAATTCACCCCTCCACTTT
TRBV9	TRBJ1-5	TRBD1	few	CASGTTGYSNQPQHF	TGTGCCAGCGGCACGACAGGGTATAGCAATCAGCCCCAGCATTTT
TRBV29-1	TRBJ1-6	-	few	CSVDVDGGNSPLHF	TGCAGCGTAGATGTCGATGGGGGAAATTCACCCCTCCACTTT
TRBV29-1	TRBJ2-3	TRBD1	-	CSVSLRDRGTDTQYF	TGCAGCGTTTCTCTCAGGGACAGGGGCACAGATACGCAGTATTTT
TRBV29-1	TRBJ2-7	TRBD1	-	CSVSTGGYYEQYF	TGCAGCGTGTCGACAGGGGGGTACTACGAGCAGTACTTC
TRBV4-1	TRBJ2-7	-	few	CASSQGDGVAYEQYF	TGCGCCAGCAGCCAAGGTGACGGGGTTGCCTACGAGCAGTACTTC
TRBV5-8	TRBJ2-3	-	few	CASSLAGLSPDTQYF	TGTGCCAGCAGCTTGGCCGGACTTTCACCAGATACGCAGTATTTT
TRBV2	TRBJ2-3	TRBD2	many	CASSDWLAGGQLNTDTQYF	TGTGCCAGCAGTGACTGGCTAGCGGGGGGTCAATTGAACACAGATACGCAGTATTTT
TRBV28	TRBJ1-2	TRBD1	-	CAIVAGTGGSGYTF	TGTGCCATCGTAGCCGGGACAGGGGGCAGTGGCTACACCTTC
TRBV4-1	TRBJ1-6	-	many	CASSSPFTGESLHF	TGCGCCAGCAGCTCACCCTTCACCGGGGAGTCCCTCCACTTT
TRBV29-1	TRBJ2-6	-	many	CSVEQAGANVLTF	TGCAGCGTTGAACAAGCAGGGGCCAACGTCCTGACTTTC
TRBV29-1	TRBJ1-1	-	few	CSVLGSQAGYNTEAFF	TGCAGCGTCCTCGGCAGCCAGGCGGGTTATAACACTGAAGCTTTCTTT
TRBV19	TRBJ2-6	-	many	CASSPHRETGANVLTF	TGTGCCAGTAGTCCCCACCGGGAAACTGGGGCCAACGTCCTGACTTTC
TRBV12-3/TRBV12-4	TRBJ2-4	-	medium-sized	CASTPDRAKNIQYF	TGTGCCAGCACCCCAGACAGGGCCAAAAACATTCAGTACTTC
TRBV3-1	TRBJ1-1	-	few	CASSQVPMGSTEAFF	TGTGCCAGCAGCCAAGTTCCGATGGGAAGTACTGAAGCTTTCTTT
TRBV28	TRBJ1-4	TRBD1	few	CASTQTPGGGEKLFF	TGTGCCAGCACCCAGACCCCAGGGGGCGGTGAAAAACTGTTTTTT
TRBV4-2	TRBJ2-7	-	many	CASSQVQDGTYEQYF	TGTGCCAGCAGCCAAGTCCAGGACGGAACCTACGAGCAGTACTTC
TRBV16	TRBJ2-1	-	many	CASSQSYGNEQFF	TGTGCCAGCAGCCAATCTTACGGGAATGAGCAGTTCTTC
TRBV6-2/TRBV6-3	TRBJ1-6	-	few	CASSYLAANSPLHF	TGTGCCAGCAGTTACTTGGCGGCCAATTCACCCCTCCACTTT
TRBV12-5	TRBJ2-2	TRBD1	-	CASGLVTPGPSGQGGF	TGTGCTAGTGGTTTGGTAACTCCGGGCCCCTCGGGACAGGGGGGATTT
TRBV9	TRBJ1-2	TRBD1	-	CASSVGRGQDGYTF	TGTGCCAGCAGCGTGGGCAGGGGGCAGGATGGCTACACCTTC
TRBV20-1	TRBJ2-2	-	-	CSARVPGSTGELFF	TGCAGTGCTAGAGTTCCAGGGTCCACCGGGGAGCTGTTTTTT
TRBV19	TRBJ1-2	-	-	CASSASGGNYGYTF	TGTGCCAGTAGTGCCTCAGGAGGGAACTATGGCTACACCTTC
TRBV20-1	TRBJ2-7	-	few	CSVAGQSYEQYF	TGCAGTGTAGCGGGACAGTCCTACGAGCAGTACTTC
TRBV20-1	TRBJ2-7	TRBD2	many	CSAREASGAKRAHEQYF	TGCAGTGCTAGAGAGGCTAGCGGAGCCAAAAGGGCTCACGAGCAGTACTTC
TRBV7-9	TRBJ2-1	-	many	CASSLAGVWDEQFF	TGTGCCAGCAGCTTAGCCGGAGTTTGGGATGAGCAGTTCTTC
TRBV6-6	TRBJ1-5	-	many	CASSYSDARGSQHF	TGTGCCAGCAGTTACTCGGACGCCCGGGGGTCCCAGCATTTT
TRBV5-6	TRBJ1-2	-	many	CASSFGSGYGYTF	TGTGCCAGCAGCTTCGGCAGCGGATATGGCTACACCTTC
TRBV5-1	TRBJ1-2	-	few	CASADSGTNYGYTF	TGCGCCAGTGCGGACAGCGGGACTAACTATGGCTACACCTTC
TRBV20-1	TRBJ1-3	-	many	CSARQNIRTGNTIYF	TGCAGTGCTAGACAAAACATCAGGACGGGAAACACCATATATTTT
TRBV20-1	TRBJ1-1	-	few	CSAREEGLGTEAFF	TGCAGTGCTAGAGAGGAGGGGCTGGGCACTGAAGCTTTCTTT
TRBV11-2	TRBJ2-1	TRBD2	-	CASSPGLAGEEQFF	TGTGCCAGCAGCCCTGGACTAGCGGGAGAGGAGCAGTTCTTC
TRBV7-3	TRBJ1-5	-	few	CASSEWENQPQHF	TGTGCCAGCAGCGAGTGGGAGAATCAGCCCCAGCATTTT
TRBV6-2/TRBV6-3	TRBJ1-5	TRBD1	many	CASRDRGRSNQPQHF	TGTGCCAGCAGAGACAGGGGCCGTAGCAATCAGCCCCAGCATTTT
TRBV10-2	TRBJ2-6	-	few	CATEKPRQAGQGTGANVLTF	TGCGCCACCGAAAAACCCCGTCAAGCAGGGCAGGGCACTGGGGCCAACGTCCTGACTTTC
TRBV6-1	TRBJ1-1	-	few	CASSEVGGDTEAFF	TGTGCCAGCAGTGAAGTTGGAGGGGACACTGAAGCTTTCTTT
TRBV19	TRBJ2-1	TRBD1	-	CASRPGQGSPEQFF	TGTGCCAGTAGGCCGGGACAGGGATCCCCAGAGCAGTTCTTC
TRBV6-2/TRBV6-3	TRBJ2-3	-	few	CASSYKGPDTQYF	TGTGCCAGCAGTTACAAGGGCCCAGATACGCAGTATTTT
TRBV6-6	TRBJ2-5	-	-	CASTPPGEETQYF	TGTGCCAGCACCCCCCCAGGGGAAGAGACCCAGTACTTC
TRBV20-1	TRBJ1-5	-	few	CSARLLGEGMNQPQHF	TGCAGTGCTAGGCTACTGGGGGAGGGGATGAATCAGCCCCAGCATTTT
TRBV28	TRBJ1-2	TRBD1	many	CASSPTSQGARNYGYTF	TGTGCCAGCAGTCCAACCTCACAGGGGGCGAGGAACTATGGCTACACCTTC
TRBV2	TRBJ2-2	-	-	CASGASTANTGELFF	TGTGCCAGCGGGGCCTCTACCGCGAACACCGGGGAGCTGTTTTTT
TRBV7-9	TRBJ1-2	TRBD1	-	CASSLARQGEGYGYTF	TGTGCCAGCAGCTTAGCGAGACAGGGGGAAGGCTATGGCTACACCTTC
TRBV4-2	TRBJ2-5	TRBD2	-	CASSQDWGGYQETQYF	TGTGCCAGCAGCCAAGATTGGGGAGGGTACCAAGAGACCCAGTACTTC
TRBV29-1	TRBJ1-1	TRBD1	-	CSVVIQGAPTEAFF	TGCAGCGTTGTTATACAGGGGGCGCCCACTGAAGCTTTCTTT
TRBV24-1	TRBJ2-2	-	-	CATSPHRPAGLRETGELFF	TGTGCCACCAGCCCCCACCGCCCAGCCGGGCTTAGGGAGACCGGGGAGCTGTTTTTT
TRBV6-5	TRBJ1-2	-	many	CASSLGLNYGYTF	TGTGCCAGCAGCCTAGGCCTTAACTATGGCTACACCTTC
TRBV5-1	TRBJ2-4	TRBD2	few	CASSRTSGENIQYF	TGCGCCAGCAGCAGAACTAGCGGGGAAAACATTCAGTACTTC
TRBV6-5	TRBJ1-4	-	-	CASSYRPGTGDEKLIF	TGTGCCAGCAGTTACCGTCCAGGGACGGGAGATGAAAAACTGATTTTT
TRBV10-1	TRBJ1-4	-	-	CASSERVSEKLFF	TGCGCCAGCAGTGAGAGGGTCTCCGAAAAACTGTTTTTT
TRBV5-5	TRBJ1-5	-	many	CASSWGVENQPQHF	TGTGCCAGCAGCTGGGGGGTGGAGAATCAGCCCCAGCATTTT